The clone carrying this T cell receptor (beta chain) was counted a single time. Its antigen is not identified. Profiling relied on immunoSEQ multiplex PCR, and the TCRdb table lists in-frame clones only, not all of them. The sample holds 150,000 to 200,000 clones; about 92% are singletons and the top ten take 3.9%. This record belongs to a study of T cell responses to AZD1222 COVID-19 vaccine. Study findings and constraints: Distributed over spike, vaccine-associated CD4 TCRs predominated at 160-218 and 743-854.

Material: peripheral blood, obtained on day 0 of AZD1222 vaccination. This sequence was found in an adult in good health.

CDR3 nucleotides: TGTGCCAGCAGTAAGGGACTAGCGGGGAACAATGAGCAGTTCTTC. Translation gives CASSKGLAGNNEQFF. The rearrangement links TRBV13 to TRBJ2-1; 13 bases agree with TRBD2. J lost 5 bases, V lost 6 bases, and 4 bases had no gene match. The CDR3 runs 15 residues. CDR1 is PRHDT, CDR2 FYEKMQ, per germline (reference sequence).